The 13 T cell receptor beta chains listed next were all sequenced from one sample in a study of T cells after yellow fever vaccination. TCRdb reanalysed the 5' RACE reads using MiXCR and keeps one entry per CDR3 protein. The table includes just under 600,000 distinct CDR3 sequences, approximately 15% detected once. The sample was PBMCs, taken on the day of the yellow fever booster vaccination. The origin of the receptors is a man in his thirties or forties who received the YFV17D yellow fever vaccine.

This clonotype was seen a handful of times. The chain joins TRBV6-5 to TRBJ2-4; no clear D gene. This CDR3 comprises 13 residues. V shed 1 base and J shed 9 bases, with 10 bases lying between them. In germline, CDR1 is MNHEY, CDR2 SVGAGI. The CDR3 DNA sequence: TGTGCCAGCAGTTACTTAAAAGGTTCCATTCAGTACTTC. Residues: CASSYLKGSIQYF.

The chain recombines TRBV5-1 with TRBJ2-7; possible D gene TRBD1, 7 bases. Germline V gene data show CDR1 as SGHRS and CDR2 as YFSETQ. The CDR3 length is 15 residues. The V end lost 6 bases, the J end lost 3 bases, and 19 bases lay between the germline ends. The CDR3 reads CASTRTGGGNYEQYF. CDR3 nucleotides: TGCGCCAGCACCCGCACCGGAGGGGGCAACTACGAGCAGTACTTC.

This clonotype was detected only a few times. The rearrangement joins TRBV5-1 to TRBJ1-1; D is possibly TRBD1 (5 bases). The CDR3 spans 14 residues. Per germline, CDR1 SGHRS and CDR2 YFSETQ. The V and J ends lost 2 bases and 7 bases respectively, with 15 bases between them. CDR3 sequence (DNA): TGCGCCAGCAGCTTACGTCAAGGGGAGGGTGAAGCTTTCTTT. This encodes CASSLRQGEGEAFF.

This clonotype was detected only a few times. CDR3 coding DNA: TGTGCCAGCAGCCTAAGATTGACCGCGCTGGAGCAGTACTTC. This gives the protein CASSLRLTALEQYF. The chain uses TRBV5-4 and TRBJ2-7; D remains ambiguous. This CDR3 is 14 amino acids long. Trimming shortened V by 4 bases and J by 7 bases, and 18 bases separated the two germline ends. The germline V gene encodes CDR1 SGHNT and CDR2 YYREEE (reference sequence).

This clonotype has more than one count but fewer than ten. J is TRBJ2-7 and V is TRBV6-2 or TRBV6-3; D ambiguous. The V and J ends lost 8 bases and 2 bases respectively, with 4 bases between them. The germline gives CDR1 MNHEY, CDR2 SVGEGT. The CDR3 runs 10 residues. In DNA form, the CDR3 reads TGTGCCAGCGGCCCCTACGAGCAGTACTTC. This codes for CASGPYEQYF.

This clonotype was seen a few times. The chain joins TRBV10-3 to TRBJ2-4, with 8 bases matching TRBD1. Germline assignment: CDR1 ENHRY and CDR2 SYGVKD. V shed 6 bases, J shed 6 bases, and the junction held 10 bases outside the gene matches. The CDR3 is made up of 15 amino acids. CDR3 sequence reads: CAISLDATGGNIQYF. The CDR3 DNA reads as TGTGCCATCAGCCTGGACGCAACAGGGGGAAACATTCAGTACTTC.

The rearrangement uses TRBV28 and TRBJ2-1, with a tentative D call TRBD2 (5 bases). The V end lost 4 bases, the J end lost 9 bases, and 13 bases lay between the germline ends. Germline assignment: CDR1 MDHEN and CDR2 SYDVKM. CDR3 length: 13 amino acids. CDR3 region: CASSSGLAGEQFF. The CDR3 DNA is TGTGCCAGCAGTTCAGGACTCGCCGGTGAGCAGTTCTTC.

The chain carries TRBV6-1 and TRBJ2-3; D is uncertain. The V and J ends lost 5 bases and 0 bases respectively, with 6 bases between them. The germline V gene has CDR1 MNHNS and CDR2 SASEGT. The CDR3 spans 13 residues. The CDR3 reads CASSQRSTDTQYF. CDR3 bases: TGTGCCAGCAGTCAACGGAGCACAGATACGCAGTATTTT.

V and J are TRBV6-5 and TRBJ2-2; 7 bases are shared with TRBD1. The CDR3 has 16 residues. CDR1 is MNHEY, CDR2 SVGAGI, per germline. V lost 2 bases and J lost 3; bases outside the gene matches: 6. The CDR3 region has the DNA TGTGCCAGCAGTTACCGGACAGGCCTATACACCGGGGAGCTGTTTTTT. Translation gives CASSYRTGLYTGELFF.

This chain links TRBV27 with TRBJ2-7; 8 positions match TRBD1. The CDR3 is 14 amino acids. J gave up 3 bases and V 6 bases, and 7 bases lay outside the gene matches. The germline V gene encodes CDR1 MNHEY and CDR2 SMNVEV (reference sequence). CDR3 region: CASSQGANFYEQYF. The CDR3 region has the DNA TGTGCCAGCAGCCAGGGGGCAAACTTCTACGAGCAGTACTTC.

This clonotype has just a few counts. The J gene is TRBJ2-1, the V gene TRBV7-2; unclear D gene. Trimming took off 6 bases at V and 2 bases at J, with 14 bases between the two ends. Germline CDR1 is SGHTA and CDR2 is FQGNSA. The CDR3 totals 15 residues. The CDR3 is CASSAAGWTYNEQFF. The CDR3 region has the DNA TGTGCCAGCAGTGCTGCCGGGTGGACCTACAATGAGCAGTTCTTC.

V and J are TRBV10-2 and TRBJ1-1; unclear D gene. V shed 6 bases and J shed 3 bases, with 5 bases lying between them. CDR1 is WSHSY, CDR2 SAAADI, per germline. The CDR3 has 11 residues. The CDR3 DNA sequence: TGCGCCAGCAGGCCCGACACTGAAGCTTTCTTT. As protein: CASRPDTEAFF.

V usage is TRBV20-1 and J usage is TRBJ2-7; D is uncertain. The germline CDR1 and CDR2 sequences are DFQATT and SNEGSKA (reference sequence). Trimming pared 0 bases from V and 2 bases from J, leaving 2 bases between. CDR3 size: 11 residues. In nucleotides, the CDR3 is TGCAGTGCTAGAGAGACCTACGAGCAGTACTTC. Translated, it gives CSARETYEQYF.